The following is a TCR beta chain sequence with its context. No antigen is known for it. Base qualities are not at hand, and no much larger clone is one base apart. This sample is part of a study of CD8+ T cells in alopecia areata (dated by TCRdb to the late 2010s). About the full investigation: The treated patients, all with moderate-to-severe alopecia areata, were enrolled in an open-label pilot trial of oral tofacitinib given at 5 to 10 mg twice daily. Patients stayed on tofacitinib for 6 to 18 months and then had 6 months of follow-up off drug so that delayed response and recurrence could be assessed. In treated patients, disease severity was measured using the SALT score, which gives the percentage of scalp surface area affected. To study T cell clonal expansion in alopecia areata, the researchers applied high-throughput TCRbeta sequencing to both the C3H/HeJ mouse model and human patients. In humans, TCRbeta sequencing was performed on scalp tissue and on sorted CD4+ and CD8+ peripheral blood T cells from healthy controls and from patients with patchy or totalis/universalis alopecia areata. Biopsies were taken from tofacitinib-treated patients at baseline and at 4 and 24 weeks of treatment, and a later scalp biopsy was taken in several of the tofacitinib-treated patients. Scalp clonality was compared among normal scalp (n=4), patchy alopecia areata scalp (n=8), and alopecia totalis/universalis scalp (n=8). The RNA source kit depended on sample type: the PAXgene miRNA kit for fixed scalp, the miRNeasy kit for PBMCs, and the RNeasy kit for mouse skin. TCRbeta CDR3 regions were amplified by immunoSEQ multiplex PCR using 35 Vbeta forward and 13 Jbeta reverse primers. The paper as a whole reports these results and caveats: Compared with normal scalp, lesional scalp had higher clonality and more expanded CD8+ clones, particularly in alopecia totalis/universalis, a pattern that suggests antigenic drive. Scalp TCR repertoire analysis is complicated because resident alphabeta T cells in normal human skin are also sequenced, whereas mouse skin is dominated by gammadelta T cells. TCR sequences shared between patients were less clear than in mice, possibly partly because of HLA diversity in the patient population. Tofacitinib significantly decreased scalp clonality and the number of expanded CD8+ clones among the top 100 scalp clones. Because the treated cohort was small and had just a single nonresponder, larger studies are needed to establish links between baseline CD8+ expansion and response. During tofacitinib treatment, many expanded lesional clones stuck around in both scalp and blood, and this persistence may partly explain why relapse happens after treatment is stopped.

The sample's time point label, in plain terms: 24 weeks on oral tofacitinib. The sample's treatment or condition label is to be understood as: oral pan-JAK inhibitor, 5-10 mg twice daily. Lesional scalp punch biopsies and peripheral blood were obtained from alopecia areata patients. PBMCs were separated by density centrifugation and stained for CD3, CD4 and CD8, after which CD4+ and CD8+ T cells were sorted on a FACSAria. CDR1 is given as SGHTA and CDR2 as FQGNSA, both from the germline V gene. Taken from cysteine to phenylalanine, the CDR3 has 14 residues. The sequence is cut down to CDR3 DNA, 42 bases in frame from base 1. V is clipped by 5 bases and J by 2 bases, and the sequence between their germline boundaries is 12 bases long. Libraries were prepared through the immunoSEQ multiplex PCR assay. To provide template for TCR sequencing, every sample had RNA extracted and reverse transcribed into cDNA. First-strand cDNA was synthesized with SuperScript III using a 2:1 mix of oligo-dT and random hexamers. A synthetic immune receptor repertoire was used to measure amplification bias, and any remaining bias was corrected computationally. The authors processed their data as follows. After raw reads were preprocessed to remove errors, the CDR3 was defined following IMGT conventions as running from the conserved cysteine to phenylalanine. To get clonality, Shannon entropy was normalized by log2 of the number of productive unique TCRs and the result was subtracted from 1. Whether scalp clones were CD4 or CD8 was inferred by matching scalp TCRbeta sequences against CD4 and CD8 repertoires sorted from blood. TCRdb took this table from immuneACCESS and kept in-frame rearrangements with V and J called. Such tables lack part of the clones; where checked against another copy, unresolved V genes explain under half of the gap, and the rest is unexplained. The V and J calls and clone size were taken over from that table, and D and trimming were inferred from the DNA. A total of over 150,000 clones appear in this sample, approximately 57% of them only once. The top ten clones comprise over 12% of the sample.

Sample: CD4+ T cells sorted from blood, taken at week 24, from a patient treated with tofacitinib. This TCR came from a human donor with alopecia areata. This sequence uses TRBV7-2 and TRBJ2-5, with TRBD2 tentatively as D gene (6 bases match). At the DNA level, the sequence is TGTGCCAGCAGCCCCTCCCGGGGGCAAGAGACCCAGTACTTC. The encoded protein is CASSPSRGQETQYF. The entire variable domain, with the stretches around the CDR3 drawn from the reference TRBV7-2 and TRBJ2-5 proteins, is GAGVSQSPSNKVTEKGKDVELRCDPISGHTALYWYRQSLGQGLEFLIYFQGNSAPDKSGLPSDRFSAERTGGSVSTLTIQRTQQEDSAVYLCASSPSRGQETQYFGPGTRLLVL.